Below are 6 T cell receptor beta chains sequenced from a single sample in a study of blood T cell repertoires in COVID-19. Here immunoSEQ multiplex PCR was the method, and the copy in TCRdb shows in-frame clones only, minus some. The sample has about 81,000 clones, 82% seen once. Sequenced: peripheral blood. These receptor sequences come from a man between 60 and 70 years old with acute or convalescent COVID-19.

This sequence joins TRBV18 and TRBJ2-2; TRBD1 matches at 7 bases. V shed 3 bases and J 0 bases; nucleotides not matched to a gene: 4. The CDR3 is 16 residues long. Germline V gives CDR1 KGHSH, CDR2 LQKENI. Here the CDR3 reads CASSPGQPTNTGELFF. CDR3 in DNA: TGTGCCAGCTCACCGGGACAGCCGACGAACACCGGGGAGCTGTTTTTT.

The rearrangement joins TRBV9 to TRBJ2-3, with D possibly being TRBD1 (6 bases). CDR1 and CDR2 from the germline V gene are SGDLS and YYNGEE. Trimming stripped 4 bases from V and 9 bases from J, with 12 bases between. This CDR3 comprises 12 residues. The CDR3 spells CASSREGGTQYF. The CDR3 bases are TGTGCCAGCAGCAGGGAAGGGGGAACGCAGTATTTT.

The J gene is TRBJ2-1, the V gene TRBV7-9, with TRBD2 identical over 7 bases. Unmatched junction bases numbered 11, after V lost 3 bases and J lost 15 bases. CDR1 SEHNR and CDR2 FQNEAQ come from the germline V gene (reference sequence). The CDR3 is 13 residues long. This chain's CDR3 is CASSFENAGGSFF. CDR3 DNA: TGTGCCAGCAGCTTCGAAAATGCCGGGGGGTCGTTCTTC.

The rearrangement uses TRBV7-9 and TRBJ2-2; D gene uncertain. The V gene's germline CDR1 is SEHNR and CDR2 FQNEAQ (reference sequence). The V and J ends lost 5 bases and 1 base respectively, with 17 bases between them. The CDR3 is 17 amino acids. The CDR3 protein is CASSRMAPLQNTGELFF. The CDR3 nucleotides read TGTGCCAGCAGCCGAATGGCTCCACTACAGAACACCGGGGAGCTGTTTTTT.

The chain couples TRBV18 to TRBJ1-1; D might be TRBD1 (5 bases). Germline CDR1 KGHSH, CDR2 LQKENI. CDR3 length: 15 amino acids. The V end was cut by 0 bases, the J end by 0 bases, with 8 bases between. CDR3: CASSPPEGLNTEAFF. The DNA of the CDR3 is TGTGCCAGCTCACCACCGGAGGGGTTGAACACTGAAGCTTTCTTT.

The V call is TRBV30, the J call TRBJ1-2; TRBD1 matches at 7 bases. Germline V lookup: CDR1 GTSNPN, CDR2 SVGIG (reference sequence). CDR3 length equals 15 residues. The V segment lost 3 bases and the J segment 4 bases; nucleotides outside the gene matches: 11. The CDR3 reads CAWSETGFSPYGYTF. The CDR3 DNA sequence: TGTGCCTGGAGCGAGACAGGGTTTTCCCCCTATGGCTACACCTTC.